The 31 T cell receptor beta chains presented below share a single source sample, sequenced in a study of cytomegalovirus exposure and HLA in healthy donors. 60 Vbeta and 13 Jbeta primers were used in PCR. The assay was immunoSEQ multiplex PCR, and TCRdb's table has in-frame clones only and misses some. The table lists about 190,000 clones, around 86% of them singletons. The sequenced sample consisted of PBMCs. All receptors derive from a man aged 40-55 years in good health and CMV-seropositive.

The chain links TRBV6-5 to TRBJ2-7; weak D call: TRBD1 (7 bases). The CDR3 sequence is 15 residues long. Germline CDR1 is MNHEY and CDR2 is SVGAGI. V gave up 6 bases and J gave up 3 bases, with 18 bases separating them. The CDR3 region is CASSGGFRGVYEQYF. CDR3 nucleotide sequence: TGTGCCAGCAGCGGGGGTTTCAGGGGGGTCTACGAGCAGTACTTC.

The chain joins TRBV7-2 to TRBJ2-7; 7 nucleotides match TRBD1. Germline values: CDR1 SGHTA, CDR2 FQGNSA. The length of the CDR3 is 17 residues. J lost 3 bases, V lost 1 base, and 12 bases had no gene match. Here the CDR3 DNA reads TGTGCCAGCAGCTTAGAACTGTCGGTGACAGGGATCTACGAGCAGTACTTC. Residues: CASSLELSVTGIYEQYF.

The CDR3 loop is CASSHRRTASVTEAFF. The CDR3 DNA is TGCGCCAGCAGCCACCGCCGGACAGCGTCGGTGACTGAAGCTTTCTTT. The V and J genes are TRBV4-1 and TRBJ1-1; tentative D call: TRBD1 (6 bases). Trimming removed 3 bases from V and 5 bases from J, with 19 bases in between. Germline V gives CDR1 MGHRA, CDR2 YSYEKL. CDR3 length equals 16 residues.

The CDR3 loop is CASSADRDLGEQYF. CDR3 nucleotides: TGTGCCAGCAGCGCGGACAGGGACCTAGGCGAGCAGTACTTC. This chain joins TRBV9 and TRBJ2-7; TRBD1 agrees at 8 bases. Germline CDR1 and CDR2: SGDLS and YYNGEE. Trimming cost V 3 bases and J 6 bases; bases outside gene matches: 8. There are 14 residues in the CDR3.

This clone was seen a few times. V usage is TRBV5-1 and J usage is TRBJ1-5, with D tentatively TRBD1 (5 bases). Germline CDR1 is SGHRS and CDR2 is YFSETQ. V was trimmed by 2 bases and J by 2 bases, leaving 14 bases between them. The CDR3 runs to 16 residues. CDR3 bases: TGCGCCAGCAGCTTTGCCCTGCGGGGGGGCAATCAGCCCCAGCATTTT. It yields the protein CASSFALRGGNQPQHF.

This chain joins TRBV6-5 and TRBJ1-3; TRBD1 is a possible D gene (5 bases). The ends were cut back, 4 bases at V and 4 bases at J, with 11 bases in the middle. There are 14 residues in the CDR3. Germline V gene data show CDR1 as MNHEY and CDR2 as SVGAGI. The chain's CDR3 is CASSSGDRGNTIYF. As DNA, the CDR3 is TGTGCCAGCAGTTCGGGGGACCGCGGAAACACCATATATTTT.

The chain employs TRBV28 and TRBJ2-5; 8 positions match TRBD2. V lost 3 bases, J lost 5 bases, and 11 bases stayed unmatched. From germline, CDR1 is MDHEN and CDR2 SYDVKM. This CDR3 contains 16 residues. The DNA of the CDR3 is TGTGCCAGCAGTTTCACCCGGGGGGGACATTACGAGACCCAGTACTTC. Its translation: CASSFTRGGHYETQYF.

The chain carries TRBV7-8 and TRBJ1-1; 7 bases fit TRBD1. CDR3 size: 15 residues. Germline V gives CDR1 SGHVS, CDR2 FQNEAQ. V lost 3 bases and J lost 1; bases outside the gene matches: 5. The CDR3 bases are TGTGCCAGCAGCTTGGGAACAGGGGCGAACACTGAAGCTTTCTTT. Protein product: CASSLGTGANTEAFF.

The chain couples TRBV5-1 to TRBJ1-1; 7 nucleotides line up with TRBD1. The J segment lost 2 bases and the V segment lost 4 bases, leaving 5 bases of the junction unmatched. This CDR3 spans 14 amino acids. From germline, CDR1 is SGHRS and CDR2 YFSETQ. This chain's CDR3 is CASSPGQTNTEAFF. The CDR3 coding sequence is TGCGCCAGCAGCCCGGGACAGACTAACACTGAAGCTTTCTTT. The full variable domain, in which reference TRBV5-1 and TRBJ1-1 provide the parts outside the CDR3, is KAGVTQTPRYLIKTRGQQVTLSCSPISGHRSVSWYQQTPGQGLQFLFEYFSETQRNKGNFPGRFSGRQFSNSRSEMNVSTLELGDSALYLCASSPGQTNTEAFFGQGTRLTVV.

The V gene is TRBV28, the J gene TRBJ1-3; D is unresolved. The CDR3 has 12 residues. Germline V gene sequence: CDR1 MDHEN, CDR2 SYDVKM. The V end was cut by 4 bases, the J end by 5 bases, with 6 bases between. The CDR3 sequence is CASSSTRNTIYF. DNA of the CDR3: TGTGCCAGCAGTTCGACAAGAAACACCATATATTTT.

Details on this clone: Other DNA sequences from this sample encode an identical CDR3 as well. The chain joins TRBV4-3 to TRBJ2-7, with a weak D call TRBD1 (6 bases). V was clipped by 3 bases and J by 1 base, with 13 bases between them. This CDR3 has 15 amino acids. Germline CDR1 is LGHNA and CDR2 is YSLEER. The chain's CDR3 is CASSQGGGGSYEQYF. The CDR3 nucleotides are TGCGCCAGCAGCCAGGGTGGGGGCGGTTCCTACGAGCAGTACTTC.

This clone was seen once. The chain combines TRBV5-1 with TRBJ2-7; maybe TRBD1 (6 bases). Trimming left V 7 bases short and J 1 base short, with 12 bases between. This CDR3 spans 13 amino acids. Germline values: CDR1 SGHRS, CDR2 YFSETQ. In DNA, the CDR3 is TGCGCCAGCGCACAGGGTGGGTCCTACGAGCAGTACTTC. Translation: CASAQGGSYEQYF. Full variable domain (missing parts from reference TRBV5-1 and TRBJ2-7): KAGVTQTPRYLIKTRGQQVTLSCSPISGHRSVSWYQQTPGQGLQFLFEYFSETQRNKGNFPGRFSGRQFSNSRSEMNVSTLELGDSALYLCASAQGGSYEQYFGPGTRLTVT.

The chain is built from TRBV9 and TRBJ2-3, with TRBD1 identical over 7 bases. The CDR3 extends over 15 amino acids. V trimming: 3 bases; J trimming: 2 bases; junction bases outside the gene matches: 6. The germline gives CDR1 SGDLS, CDR2 YYNGEE. CDR3 in amino acids: CASSASGQITDTQYF. CDR3 sequence (DNA): TGTGCCAGCAGCGCATCGGGACAGATCACAGATACGCAGTATTTT.

The chain is built from TRBV7-2 and TRBJ2-5; 10 nucleotides align to TRBD2. The CDR3 covers 14 residues. The V and J ends lost 5 bases and 5 bases, in that order; junction bases with no gene match: 5. Looked up from germline, CDR1 is SGHTA and CDR2 is FQGNSA. The CDR3 nucleotides are TGTGCCAGCAGCCCCAGACTAGCGGGTGAGACCCAGTACTTC. It is translated as CASSPRLAGETQYF. The entire variable domain, with the rest obtained from reference TRBV7-2 and TRBJ2-5, is as follows: GAGVSQSPSNKVTEKGKDVELRCDPISGHTALYWYRQSLGQGLEFLIYFQGNSAPDKSGLPSDRFSAERTGGSVSTLTIQRTQQEDSAVYLCASSPRLAGETQYFGPGTRLLVL.

The gene calls are TRBV19 and TRBJ2-1; 7 bases align to TRBD2. The CDR3 spans 13 residues. J was trimmed by 10 bases and V by 1 base; bases with no gene match: 4. The germline CDR1 and CDR2 sequences are LNHDA and SQIVND (reference sequence). CDR3 sequence reads: CASSIASGNEQFF. The CDR3 region has the DNA TGTGCCAGTAGTATAGCTAGCGGCAACGAGCAGTTCTTC.

The chain recombines TRBV7-9 with TRBJ2-5; the match to TRBD1 covers 7 bases. Germline V gene sequence: CDR1 SEHNR, CDR2 FQNEAQ (reference sequence). The trim removed 5 bases at V and 0 bases at J, leaving 3 bases unmatched. This CDR3 contains 14 residues. The CDR3 DNA reads TGTGCCAGCAGCGGGACAGAGTACCAAGAGACCCAGTACTTC. This gives the protein CASSGTEYQETQYF.

The rearrangement links TRBV15 to TRBJ2-1; the match to TRBD1 covers 7 bases. Germline assignment: CDR1 LNHNV and CDR2 YYDKDF (reference sequence). V lost 0 bases, J lost 7 bases, and 9 bases stayed unmatched. This CDR3 is built from 16 residues. The CDR3 is CATSRDPDRVKNEQFF. The CDR3 nucleotides are TGTGCCACCAGCAGAGATCCAGACAGGGTGAAGAATGAGCAGTTCTTC.

CDR3 amino acids: CASSVTSGGDQETQYF. In DNA, the CDR3 is TGTGCCAGCAGCGTGACTAGCGGGGGCGACCAAGAGACCCAGTACTTC. This chain links TRBV7-8 with TRBJ2-5; 12 positions agree with TRBD2. V lost 5 bases, J lost 0 bases, and 4 bases stayed unmatched. Germline V CDR1 and CDR2: SGHVS, FQNEAQ. This CDR3 is built from 16 residues.

The table lists this clone with a few counts. The chain is built from TRBV6-5 and TRBJ2-7; 8 nucleotides agree with TRBD1. Germline V gene lookup returns CDR1 MNHEY and CDR2 SVGAGI. This CDR3 is 15 amino acids long. J lost 3 bases, V lost 2 bases, and 6 bases had no gene match. The CDR3 coding sequence is TGTGCCAGCAGTTACCCCGGACAGGGTAGCTACGAGCAGTACTTC. Amino acids: CASSYPGQGSYEQYF.

V usage is TRBV28 and J usage is TRBJ1-4, with D unresolved. The CDR3 extends over 14 amino acids. Germline V CDR1 and CDR2: MDHEN, SYDVKM. V shed 4 bases and J shed 0 bases, with 6 bases lying between them. This CDR3 is CASSSHATNEKLFF. The CDR3 coding sequence is TGTGCCAGCAGTTCCCATGCAACTAATGAAAAACTGTTTTTT.

The chain couples TRBV19 to TRBJ1-3; 8 bases map to TRBD1. The CDR3 is made up of 14 amino acids. Germline-derived CDR1 and CDR2 are LNHDA and SQIVND (reference sequence). The J segment lost 4 bases and the V segment lost 6 bases, leaving 5 bases of the junction unmatched. The CDR3 is CASRDREAGNTIYF. The CDR3 DNA is TGTGCCAGTAGGGACAGGGAAGCAGGAAACACCATATATTTT.

This chain connects TRBV28 to TRBJ2-1; weak D call: TRBD2 (7 bases). This CDR3 is built from 14 residues. Germline CDR1 and CDR2: MDHEN and SYDVKM. Trimming cost V 0 bases and J 6 bases, with 9 bases left between them. In DNA form, the CDR3 reads TGTGCCAGCAGTTTATGGGGGGGGGCCAATGAGCAGTTCTTC. Protein product: CASSLWGGANEQFF. The entire variable domain, with the rest obtained from reference TRBV28 and TRBJ2-1, is as follows: DVKVTQSSRYLVKRTGEKVFLECVQDMDHENMFWYRQDPGLGLRLIYFSYDVKMKEKGDIPEGYSVSREKKERFSLILESASTNQTSMYLCASSLWGGANEQFFGPGTRLTVL.

The chain joins TRBV6-6 to TRBJ2-3, with 7 bases that match TRBD1. Germline CDR1 MNHNY, CDR2 SVGAGI (reference sequence). The V and J ends lost 6 bases and 2 bases, in that order; junction bases with no gene match: 5. The CDR3 covers 14 residues. The CDR3 bases are TGTGCCAGCAGCTTAAGGGGGCACACAGATACGCAGTATTTT. Its translation: CASSLRGHTDTQYF.

This chain uses TRBV7-9 with TRBJ1-5; possibly TRBD1 for D (6 bases). Germline CDR1 reads SEHNR; CDR2 reads FQNEAQ (reference sequence). V lost 3 bases and J 3 bases, leaving 9 bases between the germline ends. The CDR3 runs 14 residues. CDR3 DNA sequence: TGTGCCAGCAGCTTGGACAGCATCAATCAGCCCCAGCATTTT. Translation gives CASSLDSINQPQHF. Together with reference TRBV7-9 and TRBJ1-5, the CDR3 gives the full variable domain: DTGVSQNPRHKITKRGQNVTFRCDPISEHNRLYWYRQTLGQGPEFLTYFQNEAQLEKSRLLSDRFSAERPKGSFSTLEIQRTEQGDSAMYLCASSLDSINQPQHFGDGTRLSIL.

The chain couples TRBV7-2 to TRBJ2-3; 10 nucleotides match TRBD2. Germline assignment: CDR1 SGHTA and CDR2 FQGNSA. Trimming cost V 5 bases and J 0 bases; bases outside gene matches: 5. The CDR3 runs 16 residues. The chain's CDR3 is CASSGSSGGSTDTQYF. For the CDR3, the DNA is TGTGCCAGCAGCGGATCTAGCGGGGGAAGCACAGATACGCAGTATTTT.

The chain carries TRBV19 and TRBJ1-1; the D is unclear. This CDR3 spans 13 amino acids. CDR1 LNHDA and CDR2 SQIVND come from the germline V gene (reference sequence). V lost 3 bases and J lost 3, with 8 bases in between. The DNA for the CDR3 is TGTGCCAGTAGTATCTTTGGAGACACTGAAGCTTTCTTT. Protein: CASSIFGDTEAFF.

The genes are TRBV6-5 and TRBJ1-4, with a tentative D call TRBD1 (6 bases). V shed 6 bases and J shed 4 bases, with 12 bases lying between them. The CDR3 is 14 amino acids. Germline CDR1 is MNHEY and CDR2 is SVGAGI. CDR3 nucleotides: TGTGCCAGCAGGAAAGGGGGATTTAATGAAAAACTGTTTTTT. Protein: CASRKGGFNEKLFF.

This chain connects TRBV7-2 to TRBJ2-5, with a tentative D call TRBD1 (5 bases). Per germline, CDR1 SGHTA and CDR2 FQGNSA. This CDR3 has 14 residues. The V end lost 3 bases, the J end lost 3 bases, and 11 bases lay between the germline ends. CDR3 residues: CASSLGLREETQYF. CDR3 DNA: TGTGCCAGCAGCTTGGGGCTCAGAGAAGAGACCCAGTACTTC.

This sequence joins TRBV27 and TRBJ2-7; TRBD1 matches at 9 bases. The V gene end was trimmed by 6 bases and the J gene end by 0 bases; junction bases not matched to a gene: 3. CDR1 is MNHEY, CDR2 SMNVEV, per germline (reference sequence). There are 14 residues in the CDR3. CDR3 region: CASRWTGASYEQYF. The DNA of the CDR3 is TGTGCCAGCAGGTGGACAGGGGCCTCCTACGAGCAGTACTTC.

This clone was seen more than once but under ten times. The CDR3 region has the DNA TGTGCCAGTTCTACTCTCTACGAGCAGTACTTC. Amino acids: CASSTLYEQYF. V and J are TRBV27 and TRBJ2-7; D unresolved. The CDR3 length is 11 residues. Germline CDR1 and CDR2: MNHEY and SMNVEV (reference sequence). The ends were cut back, 9 bases at V and 3 bases at J, with 9 bases in the middle.

The V and J genes are TRBV2 and TRBJ2-1; 8 bases line up with TRBD2. CDR3 length: 13 residues. V was pared by 8 bases and J by 7 bases, with 7 bases of the junction left unmatched. Germline assignment: CDR1 SNHLY and CDR2 FYNNEI. The CDR3 region has the DNA TGTGCCAGCTGGGCAGCGGGGGATAATGAGCAGTTCTTC. It yields the protein CASWAAGDNEQFF.